These 28 T cell receptor beta chains were all obtained from the same sample, sequenced in a study of cytomegalovirus exposure and HLA in healthy donors. PCR was performed using 60 Vbeta and 13 Jbeta primers. Method: immunoSEQ multiplex PCR; TCRdb's copy keeps in-frame clones and lacks some. Of 90,000 to 150,000 clones detected, 74% appear once; the ten largest clones hold around 2%. Sequencing was done on a sample of PBMCs. These receptors were taken from a human donor in good health.

The rearrangement links TRBV5-6 to TRBJ1-6, with TRBD1 matching 8 bases. V lost 3 bases to trimming and J lost 6 bases; unmatched junction nucleotides: 11. Germline CDR1 reads SGHDT; CDR2 reads YYEEEE. The CDR3 consists of 17 residues. The CDR3 DNA sequence: TGTGCCAGCAGCTCCATAGATCAGGGGGCGCGTAATTCACCCCTCCACTTT. Translation gives CASSSIDQGARNSPLHF.

The chain joins TRBV5-4 to TRBJ2-1; 13 bases agree with TRBD2. V trimming: 4 bases; J trimming: 7 bases; junction bases outside the gene matches: 8. In germline, CDR1 is SGHNT, CDR2 YYREEE (reference sequence). The CDR3 totals 16 residues. The CDR3 nucleotides are TGTGCCAGCAGCCCCTTGGGGACTAGCGGGATTAATGAGCAGTTCTTC. The encoded protein is CASSPLGTSGINEQFF.

The rearrangement links TRBV30 to TRBJ2-3; D might be TRBD2 (5 bases). The V end lost 3 bases, the J end lost 6 bases, and 13 bases lay between the germline ends. CDR3 length equals 13 residues. Germline CDR1 and CDR2: GTSNPN and SVGIG (reference sequence). CDR3 sequence: CAWSPGLSDTQYF. The CDR3 DNA is TGTGCCTGGAGCCCCGGACTTTCCGATACGCAGTATTTT.

This chain uses TRBV5-1 with TRBJ1-1; TRBD1 agrees at 10 bases. J was trimmed by 5 bases and V by 0 bases; bases with no gene match: 4. Germline CDR1 is SGHRS and CDR2 is YFSETQ. The CDR3 spans 15 residues. CDR3 protein: CASSLVLGQGTEAFF. For the CDR3, the DNA is TGCGCCAGCAGCTTGGTCTTGGGACAGGGGACTGAAGCTTTCTTT.

This clone was counted between two and nine times. This chain joins TRBV5-1 and TRBJ2-3, with 9 positions matching TRBD2. Trimming removed 4 bases from V and 1 base from J; junction bases left unmatched: 1. Germline V gives CDR1 SGHRS, CDR2 YFSETQ. The CDR3 consists of 14 residues. The CDR3 sequence is CASSRTSGTDTQYF. The DNA of the CDR3 is TGCGCCAGCAGCCGGACTAGCGGCACAGATACGCAGTATTTT.

V and J are TRBV6-5 and TRBJ1-1; no clear D. CDR1 is MNHEY, CDR2 SVGAGI, per germline. This CDR3 has 13 residues. Trimming took off 8 bases at V and 5 bases at J, with 15 bases between the two ends. CDR3 sequence reads: CASEAGGGTEAFF. CDR3 in DNA: TGTGCCAGCGAGGCCGGAGGAGGAACTGAAGCTTTCTTT.

The rearrangement links TRBV30 to TRBJ1-1; a weak D match, TRBD1 (5 bases). From germline, CDR1 is GTSNPN and CDR2 SVGIG (reference sequence). This CDR3 has 13 amino acids. The V gene lost 5 bases and the J gene lost 0 bases, with 10 bases spanning the gap. For the CDR3, the DNA is TGTGCCTGGGTACAGGTGATGAACACTGAAGCTTTCTTT. This sequence encodes CAWVQVMNTEAFF.

The chain uses TRBV28 and TRBJ1-5, with no clear D. The CDR3 is 18 residues long. Per the germline V gene, CDR1 is MDHEN and CDR2 is SYDVKM. The V gene lost 0 bases and the J gene lost 1 base, with 16 bases spanning the gap. The CDR3 sequence is CASSLWTLAGRSNQPQHF. DNA of the CDR3: TGTGCCAGCAGTTTATGGACCCTGGCAGGTAGGAGCAATCAGCCCCAGCATTTT. Combining the CDR3 with reference TRBV28 and TRBJ1-5 gives the whole variable domain DVKVTQSSRYLVKRTGEKVFLECVQDMDHENMFWYRQDPGLGLRLIYFSYDVKMKEKGDIPEGYSVSREKKERFSLILESASTNQTSMYLCASSLWTLAGRSNQPQHFGDGTRLSIL.

This chain links TRBV28 with TRBJ1-5; weak D call: TRBD1 (5 bases). V was clipped by 3 bases and J by 7 bases, with 16 bases between them. This CDR3 has 15 residues. The germline CDR1 and CDR2 sequences are MDHEN and SYDVKM. CDR3: CASSFRGGGGQPQHF. The CDR3 region has the DNA TGTGCCAGCAGTTTCCGCGGGGGAGGAGGCCAGCCCCAGCATTTT.

This clone was counted a few times. The chain employs TRBV4-1 and TRBJ1-5; 8 bases are shared with TRBD1. Unmatched junction bases numbered 5, after V lost 2 bases and J lost 5 bases. In germline, CDR1 is MGHRA, CDR2 YSYEKL. The CDR3 has 15 residues. The CDR3 region is CASSQTDRDYQPQHF. In DNA form, the CDR3 reads TGCGCCAGCAGCCAAACGGACAGGGACTATCAGCCCCAGCATTTT.

The rearrangement uses TRBV11-1 and TRBJ2-7; D is possibly TRBD2 (6 bases). CDR3 length: 11 residues. In germline, CDR1 is SGHAT, CDR2 FQDESV (reference sequence). V gave up 7 bases and J gave up 6 bases, with 10 bases separating them. The CDR3 DNA follows: TGTGCCAGCAAGGGACTCTCCGAGCAGTACTTC. Translation gives CASKGLSEQYF.

The chain links TRBV5-1 to TRBJ1-5, with TRBD1 identical over 7 bases. Germline V gene lookup returns CDR1 SGHRS and CDR2 YFSETQ. With 0 bases clipped from V and 5 bases from J, the junction kept 5 bases outside the gene matches. This CDR3 is 15 amino acids long. CDR3 DNA sequence: TGCGCCAGCAGCTTGGATGGACAGGATCATCAGCCCCAGCATTTT. As protein: CASSLDGQDHQPQHF. Using reference TRBV5-1 and TRBJ1-5 for the parts outside the CDR3, the full variable domain is KAGVTQTPRYLIKTRGQQVTLSCSPISGHRSVSWYQQTPGQGLQFLFEYFSETQRNKGNFPGRFSGRQFSNSRSEMNVSTLELGDSALYLCASSLDGQDHQPQHFGDGTRLSIL.

The chain links TRBV5-4 to TRBJ2-5; a possible D gene is TRBD2 (5 bases). CDR1 is SGHNT and CDR2 is YYREEE in the germline V gene (reference sequence). The CDR3 has 13 amino acids. Trimming pared 5 bases from V and 1 base from J, leaving 9 bases between. The chain's CDR3 is CASRPRGQETQYF. The CDR3 DNA is TGTGCCAGCAGGCCCCGGGGCCAAGAGACCCAGTACTTC.

This clone was seen just once. The V call is TRBV15, the J call TRBJ2-1; TRBD2 agrees at 9 bases. V was clipped by 1 base and J by 5 bases; unmatched bases: 9. The germline CDR1 and CDR2 sequences are LNHNV and YYDKDF (reference sequence). This CDR3 has 17 amino acids. CDR3 loop: CATSRVPGVAGDNEQFF. The CDR3 DNA reads TGTGCCACCAGCAGAGTTCCAGGGGTAGCGGGAGACAATGAGCAGTTCTTC.

CDR3 residues: CAWGRYEQYF. The CDR3 nucleotides read TGTGCCTGGGGGAGGTACGAGCAGTACTTC. The rearrangement uses TRBV30 and TRBJ2-7, with a tentative D call TRBD2 (6 bases). The V end was cut by 5 bases, the J end by 4 bases, with 6 bases between. CDR1 and CDR2 from the germline V gene are GTSNPN and SVGIG (reference sequence). The CDR3 is made up of 10 amino acids.

V and J are TRBV7-2 and TRBJ2-7, with a possible D match to TRBD1 (7 bases). CDR1 is SGHTA and CDR2 is FQGNSA in the germline V gene. The germline V and J ends were trimmed by 3 bases and 8 bases, with 11 bases remaining between them. The CDR3 length is 12 residues. Written as DNA, the CDR3 is TGTGCCAGCAGCTTCCCAGGGGGGAAGCAGTACTTC. Amino acids: CASSFPGGKQYF.

The chain links TRBV6-1 to TRBJ2-4; 7 bases agree with TRBD2. The CDR3 covers 19 residues. Trimming at V came to 0 bases and at J to 0 bases, leaving 11 bases not matched to a gene. The V gene's germline CDR1 is MNHNS and CDR2 SASEGT. The CDR3 coding sequence is TGTGCCAGCAGTGAAGCGAGTGCAGGGAGGGTCATAGCCAAAAACATTCAGTACTTC. The encoded protein is CASSEASAGRVIAKNIQYF.

The CDR3 sequence is CASSLVVRANTEAFF. Written as DNA, the CDR3 is TGTGCCAGCAGCTTAGTCGTGCGCGCGAACACTGAAGCTTTCTTT. The genes are TRBV7-2 and TRBJ1-1; D unclear. Germline V lookup: CDR1 SGHTA, CDR2 FQGNSA. Trimming took 1 base from V and 1 from J, leaving 10 bases between them. The CDR3 is 15 amino acids.

This chain uses TRBV19 with TRBJ1-2; 7 nucleotides align to TRBD1. CDR3 size: 15 residues. CDR1 is LNHDA and CDR2 is SQIVND in the germline V gene (reference sequence). Trimming at V came to 2 bases and at J to 2 bases, leaving 5 bases not matched to a gene. The CDR3 nucleotides are TGTGCCAGTAGTATAAGTGCAGGGGGAAACTATGGCTACACCTTC. Its translation: CASSISAGGNYGYTF.

The chain employs TRBV27 and TRBJ2-2; no reliable D call. The CDR3 spans 12 residues. Trimming cost V 2 bases and J 5 bases, with 3 bases left between them. From germline, CDR1 is MNHEY and CDR2 SMNVEV (reference sequence). The CDR3 coding sequence is TGTGCCAGCAGTTTAGAGACCGGGGAGCTGTTTTTT. Amino acid sequence: CASSLETGELFF.

The chain couples TRBV5-8 to TRBJ1-2; unclear D gene. V was pared by 1 base and J by 0 bases, with 4 bases between. The CDR3 has 13 residues. The germline V gene encodes CDR1 SGHTS and CDR2 YDEGEE. The CDR3, as DNA: TGTGCCAGCAGCTTGATAGCTAACTATGGCTACACCTTC. Amino acids: CASSLIANYGYTF. Looking up the rest from reference TRBV5-8 and TRBJ1-2 gives the full variable domain: EAGVTQSPTHLIKTRGQQATLRCSPISGHTSVYWYQQALGLGLQFLLWYDEGEERNRGNFPPRFSGRQFPNYSSELNVNALELEDSALYLCASSLIANYGYTFGSGTRLTVV.

In its sample, this clone was seen once. The V gene is TRBV5-4, the J gene TRBJ2-1; 8 bases align to TRBD2. Looked up from germline, CDR1 is SGHNT and CDR2 is YYREEE (reference sequence). This CDR3 comprises 15 residues. Trimming at V came to 2 bases and at J to 5 bases, leaving 6 bases not matched to a gene. CDR3 DNA: TGTGCCAGCAGCTTCGGGAGGGTCCCGAACAATGAGCAGTTCTTC. Protein: CASSFGRVPNNEQFF.

This chain connects TRBV6-5 to TRBJ1-1, with D possibly matching TRBD1 (5 bases). Germline CDR1 reads MNHEY; CDR2 reads SVGAGI. The CDR3 is made up of 14 amino acids. The V and J ends lost 4 bases and 4 bases respectively, with 13 bases between them. The CDR3 DNA is TGTGCCAGCAGTTCCACTCGGGGGGTCACTGAAGCTTTCTTT. Residues: CASSSTRGVTEAFF.

The chain links TRBV5-1 to TRBJ1-1; 7 nucleotides line up with TRBD1. The CDR3 contains 15 residues. Germline values: CDR1 SGHRS, CDR2 YFSETQ. J lost 0 bases, V lost 4 bases, and 6 bases had no gene match. CDR3 coding DNA: TGCGCCAGCAGCCGGACAGGAGAGTTGAACACTGAAGCTTTCTTT. Its protein is CASSRTGELNTEAFF.

The chain employs TRBV5-6 and TRBJ1-2; D possibly corresponds to TRBD1 (5 bases). V lost 5 bases, J lost 3 bases, and 14 bases lay in between. Germline lookup yields CDR1 SGHDT and CDR2 YYEEEE. This CDR3 is built from 14 residues. DNA for the CDR3: TGTGCCAGCAGTATGGGGGGGGTGTACTATGGCTACACCTTC. Amino acid sequence: CASSMGGVYYGYTF. The entire variable domain, with the rest obtained from reference TRBV5-6 and TRBJ1-2, is as follows: DAGVTQSPTHLIKTRGQQVTLRCSPKSGHDTVSWYQQALGQGPQFIFQYYEEEERQRGNFPDRFSGHQFPNYSSELNVNALLLGDSALYLCASSMGGVYYGYTFGSGTRLTVV.

About this clone: One end of the junction does not line up with germline, which may come from a read error. The V gene is TRBV6-5, the J gene TRBJ2-7, with 8 bases matching TRBD2. Per the germline V gene, CDR1 is MNHEY and CDR2 is SVGAGI. The CDR3 sequence is 14 residues long. The CDR3 DNA follows: TGTGCCAGCAGTCCGGGAGGGAAAACCTACGGGCAGTACTTC. As protein: CASSPGGKTYGQYF.

The chain combines TRBV5-4 with TRBJ2-1; a weak D match, TRBD1 (5 bases). The ends were cut back, 0 bases at V and 1 base at J, with 8 bases in the middle. Germline assignment: CDR1 SGHNT and CDR2 YYREEE (reference sequence). The CDR3 extends over 15 amino acids. CDR3 bases: TGTGCCAGCAGCTTGGATCCAGGGTCCTACAATGAGCAGTTCTTC. It yields the protein CASSLDPGSYNEQFF. The full variable domain, its missing parts supplied by reference TRBV5-4 and TRBJ2-1, is ETGVTQSPTHLIKTRGQQVTLRCSSQSGHNTVSWYQQALGQGPQFIFQYYREEENGRGNFPPRFSGLQFPNYSSELNVNALELDDSALYLCASSLDPGSYNEQFFGPGTRLTVL.

The rearrangement joins TRBV29-1 to TRBJ2-6, with D possibly matching TRBD2 (6 bases). The CDR3 has 16 amino acids. V was pared by 3 bases and J by 0 bases, with 12 bases between. The germline V gene has CDR1 SQVTM and CDR2 ANQGSEA. In DNA form, the CDR3 reads TGCAGCGTTGAGGAGGGTACCCTCTCTGGGGCCAACGTCCTGACTTTC. This codes for CSVEEGTLSGANVLTF.